The entry that follows covers one T cell receptor (beta chain) sequence. Its antigen is as yet unknown. The CDR3 length is 16 residues. In germline, CDR1 is MDHEN, CDR2 SYDVKM. The V segment lost 5 bases and the J segment 3 bases; nucleotides outside the gene matches: 9. This entry is derived from a study of cytomegalovirus exposure and HLA in healthy donors. The study's findings and limits: Specific recognition of CMV antigens was confirmed in vitro for a few chains (all CMV-associated).

The primer mix had 60 Vbeta and 13 Jbeta primers. TCRdb keeps only in-frame clones here, not all; method: immunoSEQ multiplex PCR. The table includes about 140,000 clones, approximately 82% detected once. The sequence was collected from a man in his late teens or twenties in good health and CMV-seropositive. The V gene is TRBV28, the J gene TRBJ2-1; 8 bases fit TRBD2. The source material was PBMCs. The CDR3 reads CASSPLLAGNYNEQFF. The DNA of the CDR3 is TGTGCCAGCAGTCCCTTGCTAGCGGGCAACTACAATGAGCAGTTCTTC.